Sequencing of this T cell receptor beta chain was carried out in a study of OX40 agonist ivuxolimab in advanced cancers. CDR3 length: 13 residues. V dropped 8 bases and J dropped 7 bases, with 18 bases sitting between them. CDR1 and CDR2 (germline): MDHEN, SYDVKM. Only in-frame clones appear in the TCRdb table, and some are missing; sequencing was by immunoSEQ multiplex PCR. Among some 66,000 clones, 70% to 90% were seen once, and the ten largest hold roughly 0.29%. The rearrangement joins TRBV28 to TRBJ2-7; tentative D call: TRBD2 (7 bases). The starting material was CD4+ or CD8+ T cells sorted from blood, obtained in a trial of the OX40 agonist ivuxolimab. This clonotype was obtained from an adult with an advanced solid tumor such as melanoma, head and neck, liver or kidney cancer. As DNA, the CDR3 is TGTGCCAGCGGGGGGGCGGGCTCCCCGGAGCAGTACTTC. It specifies CASGGAGSPEQYF.